The clone carrying this T cell receptor (beta chain) was seen a single time. The data belong to a study of identical twins. The CDR3 loop spans 19 amino acids. Trimming took 0 bases from V and 5 from J; bases not matched to a gene: 16. Germline lookup yields CDR1 SGDLS and CDR2 YYNGEE. In TCRdb, the 5' RACE reads were re-called with MiXCR into one record per CDR3 protein. The sample lists about 520,000 distinct CDR3 sequences; 20% to 25% were seen once. The same data also went into a second study, on T cells expressing NK-cell markers.

Sequencing was done on a sample of CD4+ T cells sorted from blood. This sequence joins TRBV9 and TRBJ2-5; 10 positions agree with TRBD2. The origin of this receptor is a woman aged 18-29 years in good health. CDR3 loop: CASSVGRHVSGRARETQYF. The CDR3 nucleotides read TGTGCCAGCAGCGTAGGGCGTCATGTGAGCGGGAGGGCCCGGGAGACCCAGTACTTC.